Shown below are 21 T cell receptor beta chains from a single sample sequenced in a study of OX40 agonist ivuxolimab in advanced cancers. Only in-frame clones appear in the TCRdb table, and some are missing; sequencing was by immunoSEQ multiplex PCR. The repertoire holds about 110,000 clones, 89% seen once, with 0.27% in the top ten. This specimen was CD4+ or CD8+ T cells sorted from blood, taken in a trial of the OX40 agonist ivuxolimab. These receptors were collected from an adult with an advanced solid tumor such as melanoma, head and neck, liver or kidney cancer.

This sequence joins TRBV9 and TRBJ2-2; 7 nucleotides line up with TRBD1. CDR3 size: 16 residues. The germline V gene has CDR1 SGDLS and CDR2 YYNGEE. Trimming removed 3 bases from V and 0 bases from J; junction bases left unmatched: 5. The CDR3 protein is CASSGRGQTNTGELFF. The CDR3 nucleotides are TGTGCCAGCAGCGGTAGGGGGCAGACGAACACCGGGGAGCTGTTTTTT. Variable domain in full (rest from reference TRBV9 and TRBJ2-2): DSGVTQTPKHLITATGQRVTLRCSPRSGDLSVYWYQQSLDQGLQFLIQYYNGEERAKGNILERFSAQQFPDLHSELNLSSLELGDSALYFCASSGRGQTNTGELFFGEGSRLTVL.

This chain uses TRBV28 with TRBJ2-7; D is possibly TRBD1 (5 bases). The CDR3 sequence is 15 residues long. Germline values: CDR1 MDHEN, CDR2 SYDVKM. V lost 2 bases and J lost 1, with 12 bases in between. The chain's CDR3 is CASSLPQGWSYEQYF. DNA for the CDR3: TGTGCCAGCAGTTTACCCCAGGGTTGGTCCTACGAGCAGTACTTC.

The chain combines TRBV7-2 with TRBJ1-1; D not certain. V lost 5 bases to trimming and J lost 0 bases, with 10 bases between them. Germline CDR1 SGHTA, CDR2 FQGNSA. The CDR3 contains 14 residues. For the CDR3, the DNA is TGTGCCAGCAGCCCGGTAGGGATGAACACTGAAGCTTTCTTT. This translates into CASSPVGMNTEAFF.

The chain links TRBV6-6 to TRBJ1-1; D is uncertain. With 2 bases removed from V and 4 bases from J, the gap between germline ends came to 5 bases. In germline, CDR1 is MNHNY, CDR2 SVGAGI (reference sequence). This CDR3 spans 12 amino acids. CDR3 sequence (DNA): TGTGCCAGCAGTTACAGGGTCACTGAAGCTTTCTTT. Encoded protein: CASSYRVTEAFF.

The gene calls are TRBV4-1 and TRBJ2-3, with D possibly matching TRBD2 (6 bases). The length of the CDR3 is 17 residues. Trimming stripped 1 base from V and 4 bases from J, with 18 bases between. Germline V gene data show CDR1 as MGHRA and CDR2 as YSYEKL. The CDR3 spells CASSQALTRGTPDTQYF. DNA for the CDR3: TGCGCCAGCAGCCAAGCCCTAACCCGGGGGACCCCAGATACGCAGTATTTT.

This clone was detected once. The chain is built from TRBV4-1 and TRBJ1-2; no definite D call. The CDR3 sequence is 15 residues long. The V end was cut by 1 base, the J end by 5 bases, with 14 bases between. CDR1 is MGHRA and CDR2 is YSYEKL in the germline V gene. The CDR3: CASSQATDGPYGYTF. The CDR3 nucleotides are TGCGCCAGCAGCCAAGCCACGGATGGGCCTTATGGCTACACCTTC.

The V and J genes are TRBV7-2 and TRBJ1-5; tentative D call: TRBD1 (5 bases). The germline gives CDR1 SGHTA, CDR2 FQGNSA. This CDR3 spans 15 amino acids. The germline V and J ends were trimmed by 5 bases and 6 bases, with 17 bases remaining between them. The DNA for the CDR3 is TGTGCCAGCAGCATCAGCCCTGGGACCGGTCAGCCCCAGCATTTT. It codes for CASSISPGTGQPQHF.

The chain uses TRBV19 and TRBJ2-1; 9 nucleotides line up with TRBD2. The V gene's germline CDR1 is LNHDA and CDR2 SQIVND (reference sequence). V was clipped by 4 bases and J by 7 bases; unmatched bases: 11. The CDR3 is made up of 16 amino acids. CDR3 loop: CASSTLLAGYGNEQFF. DNA for the CDR3: TGTGCCAGTAGTACGCTCCTAGCGGGGTACGGAAATGAGCAGTTCTTC. The entire variable domain, with the rest obtained from reference TRBV19 and TRBJ2-1, is as follows: DGGITQSPKYLFRKEGQNVTLSCEQNLNHDAMYWYRQDPGQGLRLIYYSQIVNDFQKGDIAEGYSVSREKKESFPLTVTSAQKNPTAFYLCASSTLLAGYGNEQFFGPGTRLTVL.

The chain joins TRBV27 to TRBJ1-1; D uncertain. Trimming left V 3 bases short and J 1 base short, with 9 bases between. CDR1 is MNHEY and CDR2 is SMNVEV in the germline V gene (reference sequence). The CDR3 totals 14 residues. The CDR3 is CASSLLAANTEAFF. In nucleotides, the CDR3 is TGTGCCAGCAGTTTGTTAGCAGCGAACACTGAAGCTTTCTTT.

Notes on this clone: An end of the junction differs from the germline gene, which may be a read error. The V and J genes are TRBV7-7 and TRBJ2-2; 7 bases agree with TRBD1. The germline V gene has CDR1 SSHAT and CDR2 FNYEAQ (reference sequence). This CDR3 has 15 residues. CDR3 sequence (DNA): TGTGCTAGCAGCCCAGGGACAGCCAACACCGGGGAGCTGTTTTTT. This encodes CASSPGTANTGELFF.

This clone has a single count. The gene calls are TRBV5-1 and TRBJ2-7; D unclear. CDR1 is SGHRS and CDR2 is YFSETQ in the germline V gene. This CDR3 has 15 amino acids. V was pared by 5 bases and J by 3 bases, with 18 bases between. The CDR3 is CASSHRASRGYEQYF. In DNA, the CDR3 is TGCGCCAGCAGTCATAGAGCCAGTCGAGGCTACGAGCAGTACTTC. The full variable domain, completed using reference TRBV5-1 and TRBJ2-7, is KAGVTQTPRYLIKTRGQQVTLSCSPISGHRSVSWYQQTPGQGLQFLFEYFSETQRNKGNFPGRFSGRQFSNSRSEMNVSTLELGDSALYLCASSHRASRGYEQYFGPGTRLTVT.

V is TRBV7-9 and J is TRBJ2-7, with 8 bases fitting TRBD1. The CDR3 totals 15 residues. Germline CDR1 reads SEHNR; CDR2 reads FQNEAQ (reference sequence). The V gene end was trimmed by 6 bases and the J gene end by 3 bases; junction bases not matched to a gene: 10. The CDR3 bases are TGTGCCAGCAGTAGGCTGGGGGACAGGAGCTACGAGCAGTACTTC. This sequence encodes CASSRLGDRSYEQYF.

This clone was seen once. This chain links TRBV10-3 with TRBJ2-2, with TRBD2 matching 8 bases. CDR3 length: 14 amino acids. CDR1 and CDR2 (germline): ENHRY, SYGVKD. Losses at the gene ends were 7 bases for V and 4 bases for J; bases not matched to a gene: 5. In nucleotides, the CDR3 is TGTGCCATCACCTCGGGGGGGGGCACCGGGGAGCTGTTTTTT. Translated, it gives CAITSGGGTGELFF.

The chain joins TRBV4-1 to TRBJ2-7, with D possibly TRBD1 on 5 matching bases. The CDR3 totals 14 residues. Germline-derived CDR1 and CDR2 are MGHRA and YSYEKL. Trimming removed 7 bases at V and 2 bases at J, with 15 bases between. CDR3 region: CASKRQPTTYEQYF. CDR3 nucleotide sequence: TGCGCCAGCAAGCGACAGCCAACAACCTACGAGCAGTACTTC.

The J gene is TRBJ2-3, the V gene TRBV18; no definite D call. V lost 0 bases to trimming and J lost 1 base, with 5 bases between them. Germline CDR1 is KGHSH and CDR2 is LQKENI. This CDR3 region has 14 residues. The CDR3 reads CASSPPAGTDTQYF. The CDR3 nucleotides read TGTGCCAGCTCACCACCTGCAGGCACAGATACGCAGTATTTT.

The chain links TRBV7-2 to TRBJ2-2, with unresolved D. The CDR3 spans 16 residues. Germline V gene lookup returns CDR1 SGHTA and CDR2 FQGNSA. V lost 1 base to trimming and J lost 1 base, with 10 bases between them. This chain's CDR3 is CASSLDPPMNTGELFF. The CDR3 region has the DNA TGTGCCAGCAGCTTAGACCCCCCGATGAACACCGGGGAGCTGTTTTTT.

The chain carries TRBV7-9 and TRBJ1-5; TRBD1 matches at 7 bases. This CDR3 has 15 residues. V dropped 2 bases and J dropped 5; count of bases not matched to a gene: 6. CDR1 is SEHNR, CDR2 FQNEAQ, per germline (reference sequence). The CDR3, as DNA: TGTGCCAGCAGCTTAACCGCAGGGGGAGATCAGCCCCAGCATTTT. Its translation is CASSLTAGGDQPQHF.

V and J are TRBV5-4 and TRBJ2-7; 9 bases line up with TRBD1. The length of the CDR3 is 13 residues. Losses at the gene ends were 4 bases for V and 5 bases for J; bases not matched to a gene: 4. Germline loops: CDR1 SGHNT, CDR2 YYREEE (reference sequence). CDR3 residues: CASSRTGGDEQYF. In DNA form, the CDR3 reads TGTGCCAGCAGCAGAACAGGGGGCGACGAGCAGTACTTC.

The chain recombines TRBV5-6 with TRBJ2-2; D may be TRBD2 (6 bases). CDR1 is SGHDT, CDR2 YYEEEE, per germline. CDR3 length equals 16 residues. V dropped 4 bases and J dropped 3 bases, with 16 bases sitting between them. The CDR3 protein is CASSLGGGTHTGELFF. In DNA, the CDR3 is TGTGCCAGCAGCCTGGGAGGCGGGACCCACACCGGGGAGCTGTTTTTT.

The chain recombines TRBV2 with TRBJ2-5; D may be TRBD1 or TRBD2 (5 bases each). CDR3 length: 13 residues. V lost 7 bases, J lost 7 bases, and 16 bases lay in between. Germline assignment: CDR1 SNHLY and CDR2 FYNNEI. The CDR3: CASTLEGLATQYF. DNA of the CDR3: TGTGCCAGCACCCTCGAGGGGCTCGCGACCCAGTACTTC. Drawing the rest from reference TRBV2 and TRBJ2-5, the complete variable domain is EPEVTQTPSHQVTQMGQEVILRCVPISNHLYFYWYRQILGQKVEFLVSFYNNEISEKSEIFDDQFSVERPDGSNFTLKIRSTKLEDSAMYFCASTLEGLATQYFGPGTRLLVL.

CDR3 sequence reads: CASRGQGSNQPQHF. CDR3 nucleotide sequence: TGTGCCAGCAGGGGGCAGGGTAGCAATCAGCCCCAGCATTTT. The rearrangement joins TRBV6-5 to TRBJ1-5, with D tentatively TRBD1 (5 bases). V shed 6 bases and J shed 0 bases, with 9 bases lying between them. Germline CDR1 MNHEY, CDR2 SVGAGI. There are 14 residues in the CDR3.